These 18 T cell receptor beta chains were all obtained from the same sample, sequenced in a study of T cells in Graves' hyperthyroidism and ophthalmopathy. From RNA transcripts, TCR beta CDR3 regions were amplified. When the TCR CDR3 underwent first-round RT-PCR, the HTBI primer set was used. One entry per CDR3 protein results from TCRdb running MiXCR on the multiplex PCR reads. The table shows approximately 480,000 distinct CDR3 sequences, with less than 25% occurring only once. The sample taken for sequencing was blood. The receptors come from a man between 18 and 29 years old with Graves' hyperthyroidism.

This clonotype occurred a few times. One base away lies a much larger clone, so this may be a sequencing read error. The rearrangement uses TRBV12-3 or TRBV12-4 and TRBJ1-2; D unresolved. The CDR3 sequence is 15 residues long. V gave up 5 bases and J gave up 4 bases, with 17 bases separating them. The CDR3 coding sequence is TGTGCCAGCAGTCCCCAAGGACGGAGAAGCTATGGCTACACCTTC. It is translated as CASSPQGRRSYGYTF.

This chain joins TRBV4-1 and TRBJ1-5; the match to TRBD1 covers 7 bases. This CDR3 is 13 amino acids long. Germline V gives CDR1 MGHRA, CDR2 YSYEKL. V was clipped by 9 bases and J by 3 bases; unmatched bases: 5. The CDR3 coding sequence is TGCGCCAGTACAACAGGGGTCAATCAGCCCCAGCATTTT. Translating gives CASTTGVNQPQHF.

The table lists this clonotype with a few counts. The chain employs TRBV29-1 and TRBJ2-7; D not resolved. V shed 6 bases and J shed 3 bases, with 12 bases lying between them. This CDR3 comprises 12 residues. In germline, CDR1 is SQVTM, CDR2 ANQGSEA. This CDR3 reads CSVGWVNYEQYF. CDR3 bases: TGCAGCGTAGGGTGGGTGAACTACGAGCAGTACTTC.

This clonotype has a count of ten or more. The J gene is TRBJ1-5, the V gene TRBV6-2 or TRBV6-3; the D gene is possibly TRBD1 (6 bases). Germline values: CDR1 MNHEY, CDR2 SVGEGT. The CDR3 runs to 15 residues. With 5 bases removed from V and 5 bases from J, the gap between germline ends came to 16 bases. CDR3 region: CASSTNREVHQPQHF. The CDR3 coding sequence is TGTGCCAGCAGTACCAACAGGGAGGTGCATCAGCCCCAGCATTTT.

The rearrangement joins TRBV11-1 to TRBJ2-5; 13 bases match TRBD2. CDR1 SGHAT and CDR2 FQDESV come from the germline V gene (reference sequence). V lost 6 bases to trimming and J lost 1 base; unmatched junction nucleotides: 8. The CDR3 runs to 17 residues. The CDR3 DNA sequence: TGTGCCAGCAGAAGAGGGGGACTAGCGGGATCCCAAGAGACCCAGTACTTC. Protein sequence: CASRRGGLAGSQETQYF.

The chain uses TRBV27 and TRBJ1-2; D gene ambiguous. In germline, CDR1 is MNHEY, CDR2 SMNVEV (reference sequence). This CDR3 spans 14 amino acids. The ends were cut back, 8 bases at V and 3 bases at J, with 16 bases in the middle. CDR3 amino acids: CASSSGSRDYGYTF. The CDR3 DNA sequence: TGTGCCAGCTCTTCCGGGAGCCGAGACTATGGCTACACCTTC.

In its sample, this clonotype was seen many times. The CDR3, as DNA: TGTGCCAGCAGCACCACAGGGGCCCCTCTGAACACTGAAGCTTTCTTT. It is translated as CASSTTGAPLNTEAFF. The chain carries TRBV5-6 and TRBJ1-1, with TRBD1 matching over 7 bases. The V gene end was trimmed by 4 bases and the J gene end by 0 bases; junction bases not matched to a gene: 9. The germline V gene has CDR1 SGHDT and CDR2 YYEEEE. CDR3 size: 16 residues. Full variable domain (outside the CDR3, taken from reference TRBV5-6 and TRBJ1-1): DAGVTQSPTHLIKTRGQQVTLRCSPKSGHDTVSWYQQALGQGPQFIFQYYEEEERQRGNFPDRFSGHQFPNYSSELNVNALLLGDSALYLCASSTTGAPLNTEAFFGQGTRLTVV.

The chain combines TRBV5-1 with TRBJ1-5, with a tentative D call TRBD1 (5 bases). This CDR3 spans 15 amino acids. The germline V gene has CDR1 SGHRS and CDR2 YFSETQ. The V and J ends lost 1 base and 5 bases respectively, with 13 bases between them. CDR3 residues: CASSLSGASDQPQHF. The CDR3 region has the DNA TGCGCCAGCAGCTTGTCTGGGGCGTCCGATCAGCCCCAGCATTTT. Looking up the rest from reference TRBV5-1 and TRBJ1-5 gives the full variable domain: KAGVTQTPRYLIKTRGQQVTLSCSPISGHRSVSWYQQTPGQGLQFLFEYFSETQRNKGNFPGRFSGRQFSNSRSEMNVSTLELGDSALYLCASSLSGASDQPQHFGDGTRLSIL.

This clonotype has a count of ten or more. The rearrangement links TRBV6-5 to TRBJ2-7, with TRBD2 identical over 7 bases. Trimming at V came to 6 bases and at J to 3 bases, leaving 2 bases not matched to a gene. The CDR3 totals 12 residues. CDR1 and CDR2 from the germline V gene are MNHEY and SVGAGI. The CDR3 sequence is CASRGGGYEQYF. In DNA form, the CDR3 reads TGTGCCAGCAGGGGGGGGGGCTACGAGCAGTACTTC.

With respect to this clonotype: A much larger clonotype is one base distant, so this may be a read error. V usage is TRBV2 and J usage is TRBJ2-7; tentative D call: TRBD1 (5 bases). Germline V gene data show CDR1 as SNHLY and CDR2 as FYNNEI. This CDR3 has 13 amino acids. The V and J ends lost 7 bases and 5 bases respectively, with 15 bases between them. CDR3 sequence reads: CASTPSQVHEQYF. In DNA form, the CDR3 reads TGTGCCAGCACCCCCTCACAGGTCCACGAGCAGTACTTC.

This clonotype was detected ten times or more. The chain combines TRBV20-1 with TRBJ2-5, with 8 bases lining up with TRBD2. V lost 1 base and J lost 5; bases outside the gene matches: 9. The CDR3 length is 15 residues. Germline V gene lookup returns CDR1 DFQATT and CDR2 SNEGSKA (reference sequence). This CDR3 is CSARGSSGGRETQYF. CDR3 sequence (DNA): TGCAGTGCTAGAGGTTCTTCGGGGGGGAGGGAGACCCAGTACTTC.

There are a few counts of this clonotype. The V and J genes are TRBV20-1 and TRBJ2-2, with TRBD1 matching over 7 bases. The germline CDR1 and CDR2 sequences are DFQATT and SNEGSKA (reference sequence). Trimming at V came to 3 bases and at J to 4 bases, leaving 8 bases not matched to a gene. The CDR3 contains 15 residues. CDR3 nucleotides: TGCAGTGCTAGGGACCCAGGGGGTCCCACCGGGGAGCTGTTTTTT. Residues: CSARDPGGPTGELFF.

The chain links TRBV27 to TRBJ2-5; 8 bases are a match to TRBD1. The trim removed 6 bases at V and 3 bases at J, leaving 6 bases unmatched. Germline lookup yields CDR1 MNHEY and CDR2 SMNVEV (reference sequence). The CDR3 sequence is 14 residues long. CDR3 region: CASRRQGIEETQYF. For the CDR3, the DNA is TGTGCCAGCAGACGACAGGGGATCGAAGAGACCCAGTACTTC.

The V call is TRBV14, the J call TRBJ1-5; D is possibly TRBD1 (5 bases). This CDR3 comprises 18 residues. Trimming left V 0 bases short and J 0 bases short, with 15 bases between. Germline assignment: CDR1 SGHDN and CDR2 FVKESK. The CDR3 DNA sequence: TGTGCCAGCAGCCAAGACCCCGACAGCCAGAATAGCAATCAGCCCCAGCATTTT. Its translation: CASSQDPDSQNSNQPQHF.

This clonotype has ten or more counts. V is TRBV12-3 or TRBV12-4 and J is TRBJ2-2, with a weak D call TRBD1 (6 bases). Trimming took 5 bases from V and 1 from J, leaving 14 bases between them. The CDR3 is 16 residues long. DNA for the CDR3: TGTGCCAGCAGTCGCTCGGGACACCGGAACACCGGGGAGCTGTTTTTT. Amino acids: CASSRSGHRNTGELFF.

Many counts were recorded for this clonotype. This chain connects TRBV6-1 to TRBJ1-1, with D unclear. V lost 6 bases to trimming and J lost 2 bases, with 13 bases between them. The length of the CDR3 is 14 residues. CDR1 MNHNS and CDR2 SASEGT come from the germline V gene. The CDR3 sequence: CASRESNVNTEAFF. For the CDR3, the DNA is TGTGCCAGCAGGGAGTCAAACGTAAACACTGAAGCTTTCTTT.

DNA of the CDR3: TGTGCCACCTCAAACCAGGGTTCGGGCTACGAGCAGTACTTC. This gives the protein CATSNQGSGYEQYF. The chain is built from TRBV6-9 and TRBJ2-7, with TRBD1 as a possible D gene (5 bases). This CDR3 has 14 amino acids. Trimming removed 10 bases at V and 3 bases at J, with 19 bases between. CDR1 is MNHGY and CDR2 is SVAAGI in the germline V gene.

The chain employs TRBV6-1 and TRBJ1-1; D possibly corresponds to TRBD1 (6 bases). This CDR3 is built from 14 residues. Looked up from germline, CDR1 is MNHNS and CDR2 is SASEGT. V shed 3 bases and J shed 4 bases, with 12 bases lying between them. The CDR3 region is CASSDSYRVTEAFF. In DNA, the CDR3 is TGTGCCAGCAGTGATTCCTACAGGGTCACTGAAGCTTTCTTT.